The next 30 T cell receptor beta chains were all read from a single sample in a study of vaccination and CD4 T cells after COVID-19. With the Oncomine TCR Beta short-read assay, DNA from cultured CD4+ T cells was sequenced. TCRdb re-analysed the PCR reads in MiXCR, keeping a single row per CDR3 protein. The sample records more than 6,000 distinct CDR3 sequences, less than 60% being singletons. Specified treatment: approximately nine-day PBMC culture with coronavirus spike peptide pools or control peptides (ViraFEST assay). The collection of CD4+ T cells from the unexposed donor took place before the COVID-19 pandemic (2011-2018). The antigens these receptors bind are not known. Sequenced input: CD4+ T cells from blood, cultured in vitro. The origin of the receptors is a human donor in good health.

This chain uses TRBV6-2 or TRBV6-3 with TRBJ2-5; either TRBD1 or TRBD2 may fit D (6 bases each). V was clipped by 11 bases and J by 6 bases, with 19 bases between them. The CDR3 is 13 amino acids. Germline lookup yields CDR1 MNHEY and CDR2 SVGEGT. The CDR3 spells CASRVGGLQTQYF. CDR3 DNA: TGTGCCTCTAGAGTCGGGGGCCTGCAGACCCAGTACTTC.

This chain connects TRBV12-3 or TRBV12-4 to TRBJ1-5, with D possibly TRBD1 on 6 matching bases. The CDR3 length is 17 residues. V was clipped by 4 bases and J by 0 bases, with 16 bases between them. DNA for the CDR3: TGTGCCAGCAGTTCAAGAACCGGGACATTTAGCAATCAGCCCCAGCATTTT. Translating it yields CASSSRTGTFSNQPQHF.

This clonotype was recorded only once. The chain links TRBV30 to TRBJ2-7; TRBD1 is a possible D gene (8 bases). The length of the CDR3 is 12 residues. V was cut by 5 bases and J by 6 bases, with 14 bases left in between. Germline V lookup: CDR1 GTSNPN, CDR2 SVGIG (reference sequence). CDR3 nucleotides: TGTGCCTGGGATACAGGGGGGGTCGAGCAGTACTTC. Its translation is CAWDTGGVEQYF.

The V gene is TRBV10-3, the J gene TRBJ1-5; unclear D gene. V lost 3 bases, J lost 1 base, and 13 bases lay in between. The V gene's germline CDR1 is ENHRY and CDR2 SYGVKD. CDR3 length: 16 residues. Written as DNA, the CDR3 is TGTGCCATCAGTGAAAGCTCGGTGAGAAGCAATCAGCCCCAGCATTTT. Amino acids: CAISESSVRSNQPQHF.

V gene TRBV11-2 combines with J gene TRBJ2-2; TRBD1 matches 7 bases. V lost 5 bases and J lost 2; bases outside the gene matches: 5. In germline, CDR1 is SGHAT, CDR2 FQNNGV. The CDR3 length is 15 residues. The CDR3 sequence: CASSRRTGNTGELFF. The CDR3 bases are TGTGCCAGCAGCAGGCGGACAGGAAACACCGGGGAGCTGTTTTTT.

This clonotype was recorded a few times. The gene calls are TRBV6-2 or TRBV6-3 and TRBJ2-7; 8 positions match TRBD1. This CDR3 comprises 15 residues. Germline V gene lookup returns CDR1 MNHEY and CDR2 SVGEGT. With V trimmed by 5 bases and J by 4 bases, 10 bases remained unmatched. CDR3 sequence reads: CASSTPGQAPYEQYF. In DNA form, the CDR3 reads TGTGCCAGCAGTACGCCGGGACAGGCCCCGTACGAGCAGTACTTC.

V usage is TRBV7-2 and J usage is TRBJ1-4; D is uncertain. V was shortened by 4 bases and J by 5 bases, with 11 bases between the two germline ends. From germline, CDR1 is SGHTA and CDR2 FQGNSA. This CDR3 has 14 residues. This CDR3 reads CASSWGQRNEKLFF. The DNA for the CDR3 is TGTGCCAGCAGCTGGGGTCAGAGGAATGAAAAACTGTTTTTT.

The rearrangement links TRBV20-1 to TRBJ2-5; D is possibly TRBD2 (6 bases). The V and J ends lost 5 bases and 5 bases respectively, with 18 bases between them. The CDR3 spans 14 residues. In germline, CDR1 is DFQATT, CDR2 SNEGSKA (reference sequence). DNA for the CDR3: TGCAGTGCTGAACGGTCCTCGGCGGGGGAGACCCAGTACTTC. Protein product: CSAERSSAGETQYF.

This clonotype was counted only a few times. The chain is built from TRBV7-9 and TRBJ1-1, with 7 bases fitting TRBD1. From germline, CDR1 is SEHNR and CDR2 FQNEAQ (reference sequence). This CDR3 has 15 amino acids. V dropped 6 bases and J dropped 4; count of bases not matched to a gene: 11. The DNA for the CDR3 is TGTGCCAGCAGGGCCAAGGACAGGCTAGGCACTGAAGCTTTCTTT. Protein product: CASRAKDRLGTEAFF.

V is TRBV19 and J is TRBJ2-3; D unclear. The CDR3 covers 14 residues. CDR1 and CDR2 (germline): LNHDA, SQIVND (reference sequence). Trimming removed 9 bases from V and 3 bases from J, with 16 bases in between. The CDR3 reads CASRNLGITDTQYF. CDR3 in DNA: TGTGCCAGCAGGAACCTAGGGATTACAGATACGCAGTATTTT.

This clonotype was seen more than once but under ten times. The J gene is TRBJ1-1, the V gene TRBV10-1, with 9 bases identical to TRBD1. Germline loops: CDR1 WNHNN, CDR2 SYGVQD (reference sequence). V was clipped by 0 bases and J by 4 bases; unmatched bases: 15. This CDR3 contains 19 residues. CDR3 bases: TGCGCCAGCAGTGAGTCGATCCGCCTCCCGGGACAGGGTACCACTGAAGCTTTCTTT. Protein: CASSESIRLPGQGTTEAFF.

This clonotype turned up a few times. The chain employs TRBV20-1 and TRBJ2-3; D might be TRBD1 or TRBD2, each matching 6 bases. The CDR3 runs 16 residues. The V end lost 2 bases, the J end lost 2 bases, and 17 bases lay between the germline ends. Germline lookup yields CDR1 DFQATT and CDR2 SNEGSKA (reference sequence). CDR3 DNA: TGCAGTGCTAGAATGCTCGCTGGGGGGCCCACAGATACGCAGTATTTT. Protein product: CSARMLAGGPTDTQYF.

This clonotype was recorded a few times. J is TRBJ2-4 and V is TRBV20-1; perhaps TRBD2 as D (6 bases). Germline lookup yields CDR1 DFQATT and CDR2 SNEGSKA (reference sequence). This CDR3 contains 11 residues. Between the trimmed V and J ends, which lost 8 bases and 8 bases, there was a span of 13 bases. CDR3 nucleotide sequence: TGCAGTTCCCCATGGGGGGACATTCAGTACTTC. Protein: CSSPWGDIQYF.

This clonotype has only a few counts. The CDR3 region is CASSPLREMTGAFF. The CDR3 coding sequence is TGTGCCAGCAGCCCCCTTCGGGAAATGACAGGTGCTTTCTTT. J is TRBJ1-1 and V is TRBV11-2; a possible D gene is TRBD1 (6 bases). This CDR3 has 14 residues. Germline CDR1 is SGHAT and CDR2 is FQNNGV. Trimming removed 5 bases from V and 11 bases from J, with 21 bases in between.

The rearrangement uses TRBV28 and TRBJ1-3; a weak D match, TRBD1 (6 bases). This CDR3 spans 18 amino acids. Germline V CDR1 and CDR2: MDHEN, SYDVKM. V lost 3 bases and J 0 bases, leaving 18 bases between the germline ends. The CDR3 DNA sequence: TGTGCCAGCAGTTTTGGGCTAATGGGCAGGGGCTCTGGAAACACCATATATTTT. Translated: CASSFGLMGRGSGNTIYF.

This chain uses TRBV6-1 with TRBJ2-1, with D possibly TRBD2 on 7 matching bases. The CDR3 consists of 14 residues. Germline assignment: CDR1 MNHNS and CDR2 SASEGT. Deletions cut 7 bases from V and 1 base from J, with 11 bases between. CDR3 amino acids: CASTRGGSYNEQFF. CDR3 nucleotide sequence: TGTGCCAGCACGAGGGGGGGGTCCTACAATGAGCAGTTCTTC.

The chain combines TRBV6-5 with TRBJ1-1; possible D gene TRBD1, 6 bases. Trimming cost V 4 bases and J 8 bases, with 17 bases left between them. The CDR3 totals 14 residues. The germline gives CDR1 MNHEY, CDR2 SVGAGI. CDR3 coding DNA: TGTGCCAGCAGTTCCGGGGGGGGCAGGCCGGAAGCTTTCTTT. Its translation: CASSSGGGRPEAFF.

The chain recombines TRBV28 with TRBJ2-2; possibly TRBD2 for D (6 bases). The CDR3 sequence is 14 residues long. Germline V gene lookup returns CDR1 MDHEN and CDR2 SYDVKM. V lost 4 bases and J 3 bases, leaving 9 bases between the germline ends. CDR3 sequence (DNA): TGTGCCAGCAGTTCCGGAGGGGACACCGGGGAGCTGTTTTTT. This encodes CASSSGGDTGELFF.

The chain has TRBV19 and TRBJ1-6; D not certain. Germline V gives CDR1 LNHDA, CDR2 SQIVND (reference sequence). Trimming shortened V by 2 bases and J by 4 bases, and 18 bases separated the two germline ends. The CDR3 covers 18 residues. CDR3 coding DNA: TGTGCCAGTAGTATAAACGGAGGAGACCTTTCTTATAATTCACCCCTCCACTTT. Protein sequence: CASSINGGDLSYNSPLHF.

The chain carries TRBV20-1 and TRBJ1-2; 10 nucleotides line up with TRBD1. The V segment lost 8 bases and the J segment 8 bases; nucleotides outside the gene matches: 17. CDR1 and CDR2 (germline): DFQATT, SNEGSKA (reference sequence). The CDR3 spans 15 residues. Here the CDR3 DNA reads TGCAGTACTATCGGACAGGGGGGCTTGAGCTGGGGCTACACCTTC. Translation: CSTIGQGGLSWGYTF.

The CDR3 bases are TGTGCCAGCTCGACAGGACCATCCTATGGCTACACCTTC. Translation: CASSTGPSYGYTF. The rearrangement links TRBV6-1 to TRBJ1-2; possibly TRBD1 for D (6 bases). Germline-derived CDR1 and CDR2 are MNHNS and SASEGT. Trimming left V 8 bases short and J 4 bases short, with 14 bases between. The CDR3 length is 13 residues.

The chain employs TRBV9 and TRBJ2-3; no firm D call. V was cut by 4 bases and J by 1 base, with 13 bases left in between. CDR1 and CDR2 (germline): SGDLS, YYNGEE. The CDR3 is made up of 15 amino acids. The CDR3 protein is CASSLLAAGTDTQYF. The DNA of the CDR3 is TGTGCCAGCAGCCTCCTCGCGGCTGGCACAGATACGCAGTATTTT.

The chain employs TRBV27 and TRBJ2-2; 7 positions agree with TRBD1. Germline values: CDR1 MNHEY, CDR2 SMNVEV (reference sequence). V trimming: 3 bases; J trimming: 4 bases; junction bases outside the gene matches: 2. This CDR3 is 14 amino acids long. The CDR3 region is CASSFQGVTGELFF. For the CDR3, the DNA is TGTGCCAGCAGTTTCCAGGGGGTCACCGGGGAGCTGTTTTTT.

The CDR3 sequence is CASSMGDRVSQPQHF. CDR3 in DNA: TGTGCCAGTAGTATGGGGGACAGGGTAAGTCAGCCCCAGCATTTT. The V and J genes are TRBV19 and TRBJ1-5, with TRBD1 matching 9 bases. V trimming: 3 bases; J trimming: 6 bases; junction bases outside the gene matches: 6. CDR3 length: 15 residues. Germline values: CDR1 LNHDA, CDR2 SQIVND (reference sequence). The complete variable domain, with remaining parts taken from reference TRBV19 and TRBJ1-5, reads DGGITQSPKYLFRKEGQNVTLSCEQNLNHDAMYWYRQDPGQGLRLIYYSQIVNDFQKGDIAEGYSVSREKKESFPLTVTSAQKNPTAFYLCASSMGDRVSQPQHFGDGTRLSIL.

This chain joins TRBV14 and TRBJ1-2, with D uncertain. Germline CDR1 and CDR2: SGHDN and FVKESK. V was shortened by 2 bases and J by 8 bases, with 9 bases between the two germline ends. The CDR3 is 12 amino acids. CDR3: CASSQRTLGYTF. DNA for the CDR3: TGTGCCAGCAGCCAACGGACTCTCGGCTACACCTTC.

This clonotype was counted between two and nine times. J is TRBJ2-3 and V is TRBV20-1, with 11 bases fitting TRBD1. The V gene end was trimmed by 5 bases and the J gene end by 0 bases; junction bases not matched to a gene: 1. This CDR3 spans 14 amino acids. The germline CDR1 and CDR2 sequences are DFQATT and SNEGSKA (reference sequence). CDR3 nucleotide sequence: TGCAGTGCTTGGGACAGGGGGAGCACAGATACGCAGTATTTT. Protein: CSAWDRGSTDTQYF.

The V gene is TRBV7-2, the J gene TRBJ1-1, with a possible D match to TRBD1 (6 bases). The V end lost 4 bases, the J end lost 4 bases, and 13 bases lay between the germline ends. Germline values: CDR1 SGHTA, CDR2 FQGNSA. The CDR3 totals 14 residues. Written as DNA, the CDR3 is TGTGCCAGCAGCTCCAGGCAGGGGAGCACTGAAGCTTTCTTT. Translated, it gives CASSSRQGSTEAFF.

The J gene is TRBJ1-5, the V gene TRBV27, with D perhaps matching TRBD1 (5 bases). CDR3 size: 17 residues. The germline V gene has CDR1 MNHEY and CDR2 SMNVEV (reference sequence). Trimming removed 2 bases at V and 0 bases at J, with 14 bases between. The CDR3 reads CASSLQGGGFSNQPQHF. CDR3 DNA: TGTGCCAGCAGTTTACAAGGCGGGGGGTTTAGCAATCAGCCCCAGCATTTT.

This chain joins TRBV6-5 and TRBJ1-1; D unclear. Germline CDR1 and CDR2: MNHEY and SVGAGI. The CDR3 totals 13 residues. Deletions cut 0 bases from V and 2 bases from J, with 4 bases between. This CDR3 is CASSYSRNTEAFF. The CDR3 bases are TGTGCCAGCAGTTACTCGAGAAACACTGAAGCTTTCTTT.

The genes are TRBV20-1 and TRBJ1-5, with D tentatively TRBD1 (5 bases). V dropped 6 bases and J dropped 5 bases, with 17 bases sitting between them. Germline CDR1 DFQATT, CDR2 SNEGSKA (reference sequence). The CDR3 is 14 residues long. The CDR3 DNA reads TGCAGTGCGACGGTGGGGCAGGGATATCAGCCCCAGCATTTT. The encoded protein is CSATVGQGYQPQHF.